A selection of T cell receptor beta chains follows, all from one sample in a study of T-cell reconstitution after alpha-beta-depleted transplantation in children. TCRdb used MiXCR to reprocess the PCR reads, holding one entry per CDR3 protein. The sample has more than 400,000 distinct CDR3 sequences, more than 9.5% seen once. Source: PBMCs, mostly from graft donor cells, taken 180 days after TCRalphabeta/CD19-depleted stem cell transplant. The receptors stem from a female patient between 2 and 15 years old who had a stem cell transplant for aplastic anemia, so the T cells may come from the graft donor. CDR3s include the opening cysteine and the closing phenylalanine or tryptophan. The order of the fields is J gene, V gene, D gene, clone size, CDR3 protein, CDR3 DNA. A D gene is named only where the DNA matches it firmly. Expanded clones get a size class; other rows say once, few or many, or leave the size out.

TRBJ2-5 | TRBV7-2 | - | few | CASSRSVYQETQYF | TGTGCCAGCAGCCGCTCAGTGTACCAAGAGACCCAGTACTTC
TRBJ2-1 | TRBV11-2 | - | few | CASSLDAPGWEQFF | TGTGCCAGCAGCTTAGACGCCCCGGGATGGGAGCAGTTCTTC
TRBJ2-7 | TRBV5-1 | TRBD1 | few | CASSAGTGTGNYYEQYF | TGCGCCAGCAGCGCAGGGACCGGGACAGGGAACTACTACGAGCAGTACTTC
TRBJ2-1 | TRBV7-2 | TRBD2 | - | CASNPGLALSSYNEQFF | TGTGCCAGCAATCCGGGACTAGCGCTTAGCTCCTACAATGAGCAGTTCTTC
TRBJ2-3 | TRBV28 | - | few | CASSARGTQYF | TGTGCCAGCAGTGCGAGGGGTACGCAGTATTTT
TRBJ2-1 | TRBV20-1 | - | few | CSARDLHSTTMRYNEQFF | TGCAGTGCTAGAGACCTTCACAGTACCACTATGCGCTACAATGAGCAGTTCTTC
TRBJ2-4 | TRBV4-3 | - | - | CASSQDSAAAKNIQYF | TGCGCCAGCAGCCAAGATTCGGCGGCAGCCAAAAACATTCAGTACTTC
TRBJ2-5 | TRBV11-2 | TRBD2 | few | CASNLAGAETQYF | TGTGCCAGCAACCTAGCGGGAGCAGAGACCCAGTACTTC
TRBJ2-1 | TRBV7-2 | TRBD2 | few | CASSPGASGNVRQFF | TGTGCCAGCAGCCCCGGGGCTAGCGGGAATGTTCGGCAGTTCTTC
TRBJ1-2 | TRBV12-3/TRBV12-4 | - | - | CASSLIGTEYGYTF | TGTGCCAGCAGTTTAATCGGGACGGAGTATGGCTACACCTTC
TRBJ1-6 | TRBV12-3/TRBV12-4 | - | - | CASGEGGWNSPLHF | TGTGCCAGCGGGGAAGGAGGGTGGAATTCACCCCTCCACTTT
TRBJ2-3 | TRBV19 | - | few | CASSPVLTDTQYF | TGTGCCAGTAGTCCGGTCCTCACAGATACGCAGTATTTT
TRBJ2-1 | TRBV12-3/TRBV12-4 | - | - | CASSLEPGGEQFF | TGTGCCAGCAGTTTAGAGCCGGGCGGGGAGCAGTTCTTC
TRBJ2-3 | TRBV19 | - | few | CASSPWTQNPDTQYF | TGTGCCAGTAGTCCTTGGACACAAAATCCAGATACGCAGTATTTT
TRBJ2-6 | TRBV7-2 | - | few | CASSTRVVAGANVLTF | TGTGCCAGCAGCACCCGTGTGGTGGCGGGGGCCAACGTCCTGACTTTC
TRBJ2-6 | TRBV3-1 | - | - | CASSQARLSGANVLTF | TGTGCCAGCAGCCAAGCCAGGCTTTCTGGGGCCAACGTCCTGACTTTC
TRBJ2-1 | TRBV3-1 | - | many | CASSQQTVAINEQFF | TGTGCCAGCAGCCAGCAGACGGTGGCGATCAATGAGCAGTTCTTC
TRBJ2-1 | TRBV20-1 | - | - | CSASNVRTLYNEQFF | TGCAGTGCTAGTAATGTCAGAACCCTTTACAATGAGCAGTTCTTC
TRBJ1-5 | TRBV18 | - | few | CASSPPRSSNQPQHF | TGTGCCAGCTCACCACCCAGATCGAGCAATCAGCCCCAGCATTTT
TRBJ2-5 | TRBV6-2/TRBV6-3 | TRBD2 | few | CASSYGLTSGYQETQYF | TGTGCCAGCAGTTACGGACTGACTAGCGGGTACCAAGAGACCCAGTACTTC
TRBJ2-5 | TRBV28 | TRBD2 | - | CASSFPSGLQETQYF | TGTGCCAGCAGTTTCCCTAGCGGGCTCCAAGAGACCCAGTACTTC
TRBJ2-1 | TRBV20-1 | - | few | CSARHLDRSQSGEQFF | TGCAGTGCTCGACACCTGGACAGATCCCAATCGGGTGAGCAGTTCTTC
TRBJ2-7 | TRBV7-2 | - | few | CASSVTGTHYEQYF | TGTGCCAGCAGCGTCACCGGGACCCACTACGAGCAGTACTTC
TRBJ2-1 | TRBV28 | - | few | CASSNPQGSEQFF | TGTGCCAGCTCCAATCCGCAGGGTTCTGAGCAGTTCTTC
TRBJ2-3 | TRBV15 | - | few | CATSRALTDTQYF | TGTGCCACCAGCAGAGCACTCACAGATACGCAGTATTTT
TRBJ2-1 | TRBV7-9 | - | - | CASSLESPYNEQFF | TGTGCCAGCAGCTTAGAGTCCCCCTACAATGAGCAGTTCTTC
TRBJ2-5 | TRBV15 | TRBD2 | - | CATSRDPLLAEQETQYF | TGTGCCACCAGCAGAGATCCCTTACTAGCGGAACAAGAGACCCAGTACTTC
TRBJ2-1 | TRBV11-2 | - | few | CASSLVHTGTNEQFF | TGTGCCAGCAGCTTAGTTCATACGGGAACCAATGAGCAGTTCTTC
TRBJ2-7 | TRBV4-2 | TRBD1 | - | CASSQAPLTGGRTYEQYF | TGTGCCAGCAGCCAAGCCCCATTGACAGGGGGCAGAACCTACGAGCAGTACTTC
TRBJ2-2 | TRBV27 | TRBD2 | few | CASSAGTSGTTGELFF | TGTGCCAGCAGTGCCGGGACTAGCGGTACTACCGGGGAGCTGTTTTTT
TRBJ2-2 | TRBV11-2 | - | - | CASSHLARGSAGELFF | TGTGCCAGCAGCCACCTAGCGAGGGGAAGCGCCGGGGAGCTGTTTTTT
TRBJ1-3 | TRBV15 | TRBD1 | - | CATSRQGFGNTIYF | TGTGCCACCAGCCGACAGGGTTTTGGAAACACCATATATTTT
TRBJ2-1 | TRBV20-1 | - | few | CSAESYNEQFF | TGCAGTGCTGAGAGCTACAATGAGCAGTTCTTC
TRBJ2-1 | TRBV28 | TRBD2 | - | CASSPPGLAGGNEQFF | TGTGCCAGCAGTCCCCCGGGACTAGCGGGAGGCAATGAGCAGTTCTTC
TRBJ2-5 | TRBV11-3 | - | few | CASSSDGPTQYF | TGTGCCAGCAGCTCGGACGGGCCGACCCAGTACTTC
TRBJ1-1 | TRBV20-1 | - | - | CSARDRRDGNTEAFF | TGCAGTGCTAGAGATCGTCGGGACGGGAACACTGAAGCTTTCTTT
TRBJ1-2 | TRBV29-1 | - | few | CSVDKPGLGYGYTF | TGCAGCGTTGACAAACCGGGACTAGGATATGGCTACACCTTC
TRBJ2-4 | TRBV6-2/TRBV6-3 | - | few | CASSYSGARAKNIQYF | TGTGCCAGCAGTTACTCGGGGGCGCGGGCCAAAAACATTCAGTACTTC
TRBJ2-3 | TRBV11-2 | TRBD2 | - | CASRQQLAGGSDTQYF | TGTGCCAGCAGGCAACAACTAGCGGGAGGTTCAGATACGCAGTATTTT
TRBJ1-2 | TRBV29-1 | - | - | CSVEVVTAYGYTF | TGCAGCGTTGAAGTGGTGACAGCCTATGGCTACACCTTC
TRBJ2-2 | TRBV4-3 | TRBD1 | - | CASSQEDRGPGELFF | TGCGCCAGCAGCCAAGAGGACAGGGGCCCCGGGGAGCTGTTTTTT
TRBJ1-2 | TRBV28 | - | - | CASSLTQTYMDSYGYTF | TGTGCCAGCAGTCTTACCCAGACCTATATGGACAGCTATGGCTACACCTTC
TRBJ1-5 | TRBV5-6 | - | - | CASSKEYSNQPQHF | TGTGCCAGCAGCAAAGAATATAGCAATCAGCCCCAGCATTTT
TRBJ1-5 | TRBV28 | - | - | CASNPDSTRNQPQHF | TGTGCCAGCAACCCGGACTCAACGCGCAATCAGCCCCAGCATTTT
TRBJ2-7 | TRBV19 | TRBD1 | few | CASSIRDRSYEQYF | TGTGCCAGTAGTATTAGGGACAGGTCCTACGAGCAGTACTTC
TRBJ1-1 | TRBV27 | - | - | CASSIGGPSTEAFF | TGTGCCAGCAGTATTGGGGGTCCCAGCACTGAAGCTTTCTTT
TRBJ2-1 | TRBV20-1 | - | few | CSAVGLRNEQFF | TGCAGCGCAGTCGGACTCAGGAATGAGCAGTTCTTC
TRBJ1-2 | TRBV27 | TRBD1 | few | CASSLNRGHYGYTF | TGTGCCAGCAGTTTAAACAGGGGGCACTATGGCTACACCTTC
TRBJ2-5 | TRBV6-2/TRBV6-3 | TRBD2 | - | CASSYAGVGETQYF | TGTGCCAGCAGTTACGCGGGAGTAGGAGAGACCCAGTACTTC
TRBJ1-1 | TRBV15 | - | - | CATSRSGTPVEAFF | TGTGCCACCAGCCGAAGCGGGACACCAGTTGAAGCTTTCTTT
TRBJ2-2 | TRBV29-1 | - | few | CSVVSGSGTGELFF | TGCAGCGTTGTCTCAGGGAGCGGCACCGGGGAGCTGTTTTTT
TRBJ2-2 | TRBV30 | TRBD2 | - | CARTSGSFANTGELFF | TGTGCCAGGACTAGCGGGAGTTTCGCGAACACCGGGGAGCTGTTTTTT
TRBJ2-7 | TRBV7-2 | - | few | CASSLDRGASYEQYF | TGTGCCAGCAGCTTAGACCGAGGGGCCTCCTACGAGCAGTACTTC
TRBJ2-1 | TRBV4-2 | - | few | CASSQTRALHNEQFF | TGTGCCAGCAGCCAGACTAGGGCTCTCCACAATGAGCAGTTCTTC
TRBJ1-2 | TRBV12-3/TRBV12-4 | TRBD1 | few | CASSLRSGGRNGYTF | TGTGCCAGCAGTTTAAGGTCAGGGGGCAGGAATGGCTACACCTTC
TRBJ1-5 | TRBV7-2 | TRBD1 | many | CASSLGDRDNQPQHF | TGTGCCAGCAGCTTGGGGGACAGGGATAATCAGCCCCAGCATTTT
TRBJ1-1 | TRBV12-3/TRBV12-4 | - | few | CASSLDQHTEAFF | TGTGCCAGCAGTTTAGACCAGCACACTGAAGCTTTCTTT
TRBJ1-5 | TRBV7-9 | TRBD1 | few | CASSLGGPGGGDQPQHF | TGTGCCAGCAGCTTAGGGGGGCCAGGGGGTGGCGATCAGCCCCAGCATTTT
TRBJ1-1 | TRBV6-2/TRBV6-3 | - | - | CASSYSGSFEAFF | TGTGCCAGCAGTTACTCAGGGTCCTTCGAAGCTTTCTTT
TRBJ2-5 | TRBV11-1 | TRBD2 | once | CASGGRRELSGSLQETQYF | TGTGCCAGCGGCGGACGACGTGAGCTTAGCGGGAGCTTACAAGAGACCCAGTACTTC